The clone carrying this TCR beta chain came up a few times. Its cognate antigen is unknown. The primer mix had 60 Vbeta and 13 Jbeta primers. Libraries were prepared by immunoSEQ multiplex PCR; TCRdb keeps only in-frame clonotypes and omits some of them. Here the sample spans about 140,000 clones, 76% being singletons. This sample is drawn from a study of cytomegalovirus exposure and HLA in healthy donors. Regarding the study as a whole: Reportedly, fewer N-insertions than the roughly 700-donor mean appeared in an Asian-associated ancestry cluster in a later analysis.

This CDR3 has 14 residues. The germline gives CDR1 LGHNA, CDR2 YNFKEQ. Trimming shortened V by 4 bases and J by 5 bases, and 14 bases separated the two germline ends. There were likely unrecorded immune exposures, though donors were nominally healthy when sampled. This receptor was taken from a man in his forties or fifties in good health and CMV-seronegative. The sequencing sample was made of PBMCs. The gene calls are TRBV4-2 and TRBJ1-1; D may be TRBD1 (5 bases). The CDR3 sequence is CASSPRGGWTEAFF. The CDR3 bases are TGTGCCAGCAGCCCCCGGGGGGGATGGACTGAAGCTTTCTTT.